This TCR beta chain stems from a study of T cells in localized non-small cell lung cancer. Notes on the study in general: Tumor trailed uninvolved adjacent lung in T cell clonality, which peaked there. Longer overall survival was linked to higher blood T cell density. Adjacent lung was found to contain a median approximately 60 of the top 100 tumor clones.

About this clone: Its antigen is undetermined.

Generated by immunoSEQ multiplex PCR, the TCRdb table keeps only in-frame clones and is missing some. Found here are around 100,000 clones, roughly 87% of them singletons; the top ten hold around 14%. This CDR3 has 14 amino acids. Trimming removed 5 bases from V and 1 base from J, with 11 bases in between. CDR1 and CDR2 from the germline V gene are SNHLY and FYNNEI. The V gene is TRBV2, the J gene TRBJ1-1, with D maybe TRBD1 (6 bases). The sample was peripheral blood, taken before any cancer treatment. The clonotype was recovered from a man aged 35-69 years with stage I squamous cell lung carcinoma. As DNA, the CDR3 is TGTGCCAGCAGTCGTGGAGGGGGGAACACTGAAGCTTTCTTT. Translating it yields CASSRGGGNTEAFF.